This T cell receptor (beta chain) derives from a study of metastatic and nonmetastatic thyroid tumors. Every patient underwent thyroid surgery untreated. TCRdb recomputed clones from the PCR reads via MiXCR. The sample carries about 38,000 clones, around 43% recorded once. The sequence was obtained from a male donor with papillary thyroid cancer or a benign thyroid nodule (not recorded which). Some clones in this sample may be carry-over from other donors' samples. The sample taken for sequencing was tumor tissue.

CDR3 amino acids: CASSFLPGTGNNEQFF. For the CDR3, the DNA is TGCGCCAGCAGTTTTTTACCCGGGACGGGGAATAATGAGCAGTTCTTC. V gene TRBV5-1 combines with J gene TRBJ2-1; D may be TRBD1 or TRBD2 (5 bases each). Germline V lookup: CDR1 SGHRS, CDR2 YFSETQ. Trimming shortened V by 5 bases and J by 7 bases, and 22 bases separated the two germline ends. This CDR3 is built from 16 residues.